The 32 T cell receptor beta chains below were found in one sample sequenced in a study of blood T cell repertoires in COVID-19. Method: immunoSEQ multiplex PCR; TCRdb's copy keeps in-frame clones and lacks some. Of some 240,000 clones in the sample, roughly 89% are singletons; the top ten hold more than 5.5%. Sequenced sample: peripheral blood. All receptors derive from a man between 60 and 75 years old who had recovered from COVID-19.

V and J are TRBV7-3 and TRBJ2-2; the match to TRBD2 covers 14 bases. The CDR3 has 15 residues. After removal of 5 bases from V and 6 bases from J, the junction contained 2 bases not matched to a gene. CDR1 is SGHTA and CDR2 is FQGTGA in the germline V gene. CDR3 nucleotides: TGTGCCAGCAGCCTGGGACTAGCGGGAGCCGGGGAGCTGTTTTTT. Encoded protein: CASSLGLAGAGELFF.

The chain has TRBV5-1 and TRBJ1-3; the D gene is possibly TRBD1 (6 bases). Germline CDR1 is SGHRS and CDR2 is YFSETQ. The CDR3 loop spans 17 amino acids. The V and J ends lost 2 bases and 0 bases respectively, with 15 bases between them. Here the CDR3 reads CASSFLTGQSSGNTIYF. The CDR3 DNA sequence: TGCGCCAGCAGCTTCCTGACAGGCCAGTCCTCTGGAAACACCATATATTTT.

V gene TRBV6-6 combines with J gene TRBJ2-1, with 7 positions matching TRBD2. Per germline, CDR1 MNHNY and CDR2 SVGAGI (reference sequence). This CDR3 is built from 17 residues. Unmatched junction bases numbered 17, after V lost 5 bases and J lost 7 bases. The CDR3 sequence: CASSLPPGLVRENEQFF. In DNA, the CDR3 is TGTGCCAGCAGTCTCCCGCCCGGACTAGTTAGGGAGAATGAGCAGTTCTTC.

The chain uses TRBV7-3 and TRBJ2-2, with TRBD1 identical over 8 bases. The CDR3 length is 16 residues. Unmatched junction bases numbered 2, after V lost 2 bases and J lost 0 bases. The germline V gene encodes CDR1 SGHTA and CDR2 FQGTGA. CDR3 loop: CASSLQGAANTGELFF. The CDR3 bases are TGTGCCAGCAGCTTACAGGGGGCGGCGAACACCGGGGAGCTGTTTTTT.

The chain carries TRBV4-1 and TRBJ2-5; 13 bases fit TRBD2. The CDR3 has 18 amino acids. The trim removed 0 bases at V and 2 bases at J, leaving 6 bases unmatched. Germline V gene sequence: CDR1 MGHRA, CDR2 YSYEKL. In DNA form, the CDR3 reads TGCGCCAGCAGCCAAGAGCGACTAGCGGGAGGAGGTCAAGAGACCCAGTACTTC. It translates to CASSQERLAGGGQETQYF.

This chain links TRBV11-2 with TRBJ2-2; 8 bases are a match to TRBD2. Germline V gene data show CDR1 as SGHAT and CDR2 as FQNNGV. This CDR3 has 17 amino acids. V dropped 0 bases and J dropped 5; count of bases not matched to a gene: 8. CDR3 DNA: TGTGCCAGCAGCTTAGAAGCGGGGGCCCCAGGTACCGGGGAGCTGTTTTTT. It yields the protein CASSLEAGAPGTGELFF.

The CDR3 DNA is TGTGCCAGCAGTTACTCCTTGAACGGCGGCATTCAGTACTTC. It yields the protein CASSYSLNGGIQYF. The chain carries TRBV6-5 and TRBJ2-4; the D is unclear. The CDR3 loop spans 14 amino acids. Germline values: CDR1 MNHEY, CDR2 SVGAGI. Trimming shortened V by 0 bases and J by 9 bases, and 12 bases separated the two germline ends.

The V call is TRBV27, the J call TRBJ2-1, with 7 nucleotides matching TRBD1. The CDR3 totals 15 residues. Per germline, CDR1 MNHEY and CDR2 SMNVEV (reference sequence). V was pared by 2 bases and J by 0 bases, with 1 base of the junction left unmatched. This chain's CDR3 is CASSLDRVSYNEQFF. As DNA, the CDR3 is TGTGCCAGCAGTTTAGACAGGGTCTCCTACAATGAGCAGTTCTTC.

Regarding this clone: Other DNA sequences from this sample encode an identical CDR3 as well. The J gene is TRBJ1-2, the V gene TRBV28, with TRBD1 as a possible D gene (5 bases). Germline V lookup: CDR1 MDHEN, CDR2 SYDVKM. V shed 4 bases and J shed 2 bases, with 11 bases lying between them. The CDR3 runs 14 residues. CDR3 loop: CASSSGQGNYGYTF. Written as DNA, the CDR3 is TGTGCCAGCAGTTCCGGCCAGGGAAACTATGGCTACACCTTC.

The rearrangement joins TRBV30 to TRBJ2-2; perhaps TRBD2 as D (6 bases). The CDR3 loop spans 14 amino acids. CDR1 GTSNPN and CDR2 SVGIG come from the germline V gene (reference sequence). V lost 0 bases, J lost 6 bases, and 11 bases lay in between. The DNA for the CDR3 is TGTGCCTGGAGTGTCGGGGGTCGGGCCGGGGAGCTGTTTTTT. This translates into CAWSVGGRAGELFF.

The J gene is TRBJ1-6, the V gene TRBV3-1 (or the pseudogene TRBV3-2); 7 bases are shared with TRBD1. This CDR3 is 15 amino acids long. Germline assignment: CDR1 LGHDT and CDR2 YNNKEL (reference sequence). The ends lost 4 bases at V and 6 bases at J; junction bases unmatched: 6. Here the CDR3 DNA reads TGTGCCAGCAGCCCACCGGGACAGTTTAATTCACCCCTCCACTTT. It encodes CASSPPGQFNSPLHF.

CDR3 in amino acids: CASKLAGLSYEQYF. The CDR3, as DNA: TGTGCCAGCAAACTAGCGGGGCTCTCCTACGAGCAGTACTTC. The V and J genes are TRBV6-5 and TRBJ2-7; TRBD2 matches 10 bases. The CDR3 is 14 amino acids. Germline CDR1 and CDR2: MNHEY and SVGAGI. V dropped 7 bases and J dropped 0; count of bases not matched to a gene: 3.

CDR3 sequence (DNA): TGTGCCAGCAGAAGCCACACCGGGACTAAGTCCTACGAGCAGTACTTC. It is translated as CASRSHTGTKSYEQYF. The chain carries TRBV28 and TRBJ2-7, with TRBD2 identical over 7 bases. CDR3 length: 16 amino acids. The germline V gene has CDR1 MDHEN and CDR2 SYDVKM. Losses at the gene ends were 6 bases for V and 1 base for J; bases not matched to a gene: 12.

The rearrangement joins TRBV3-1 (or the pseudogene TRBV3-2) to TRBJ2-5; D ambiguous. CDR3 size: 14 residues. Germline V gives CDR1 LGHDT, CDR2 YNNKEL (reference sequence). V dropped 3 bases and J dropped 3 bases, with 11 bases sitting between them. The CDR3 protein is CASSQVAPKETQYF. The CDR3 DNA is TGTGCCAGCAGCCAGGTAGCCCCGAAAGAGACCCAGTACTTC.

This clone was recorded once. CDR3 coding DNA: TGTGCCAGCTCCCGGGACAGGAGCACAGATACGCAGTATTTT. This sequence encodes CASSRDRSTDTQYF. The chain combines TRBV2 with TRBJ2-3; 8 bases match TRBD1. This CDR3 has 14 amino acids. The V gene end was trimmed by 8 bases and the J gene end by 0 bases; junction bases not matched to a gene: 4. Per germline, CDR1 SNHLY and CDR2 FYNNEI.

The chain combines TRBV2 with TRBJ2-3; D is ambiguous. Germline assignment: CDR1 SNHLY and CDR2 FYNNEI. The CDR3 length is 15 residues. V was cut by 2 bases and J by 2 bases, with 11 bases left in between. CDR3: CASSEISRATDTQYF. CDR3 in DNA: TGTGCCAGCAGTGAAATTAGCCGAGCCACAGATACGCAGTATTTT.

The V call is TRBV7-9, the J call TRBJ2-7, with 9 nucleotides matching TRBD2. Germline lookup yields CDR1 SEHNR and CDR2 FQNEAQ (reference sequence). There are 15 residues in the CDR3. The trim removed 1 base at V and 3 bases at J, leaving 4 bases unmatched. CDR3 DNA: TGTGCCAGCAGCTTAGGTGCTAGCGGGATCTACGAGCAGTACTTC. This sequence encodes CASSLGASGIYEQYF.

The gene calls are TRBV28 and TRBJ2-1; no definite D call. Between the trimmed V and J ends, which lost 3 bases and 0 bases, there was a span of 9 bases. Germline-derived CDR1 and CDR2 are MDHEN and SYDVKM. The CDR3 sequence is 15 residues long. Written as DNA, the CDR3 is TGTGCCAGCAGTTTTTCGCGGCGCTCCTACAATGAGCAGTTCTTC. It translates to CASSFSRRSYNEQFF.

This chain uses TRBV5-4 with TRBJ2-7, with 7 bases matching TRBD1. There are 14 residues in the CDR3. Germline values: CDR1 SGHNT, CDR2 YYREEE (reference sequence). V lost 4 bases and J lost 5; bases outside the gene matches: 9. CDR3 in amino acids: CASSPDTGVNEQYF. CDR3 DNA sequence: TGTGCCAGCAGCCCGGATACAGGGGTGAACGAGCAGTACTTC.

The chain combines TRBV4-1 with TRBJ2-1; TRBD1 is a possible D gene (5 bases). The CDR3 spans 14 residues. Germline-derived CDR1 and CDR2 are MGHRA and YSYEKL. V lost 4 bases and J lost 3, with 10 bases in between. DNA for the CDR3: TGCGCCAGCAGCCGGACGACAGACTACAATGAGCAGTTCTTC. Its translation: CASSRTTDYNEQFF.

Here the CDR3 reads CASSQWGGSGEKLFF. Written as DNA, the CDR3 is TGTGCCAGCAGCCAATGGGGGGGCTCAGGTGAAAAACTGTTTTTT. The chain joins TRBV3-1 (or the pseudogene TRBV3-2) to TRBJ1-4; weak D call: TRBD1 (6 bases). Germline CDR1 reads LGHDT; CDR2 reads YNNKEL (reference sequence). The CDR3 consists of 15 residues. V was shortened by 2 bases and J by 7 bases, with 14 bases between the two germline ends.

V and J are TRBV4-2 and TRBJ1-2, with 9 bases fitting TRBD1. Germline CDR1 LGHNA, CDR2 YNFKEQ. This CDR3 contains 19 residues. V dropped 0 bases and J dropped 4; count of bases not matched to a gene: 15. The CDR3 sequence is CASSQDRVRTGAYGYGYTF. In DNA, the CDR3 is TGTGCCAGCAGCCAAGATAGGGTCAGGACAGGGGCTTATGGCTATGGCTACACCTTC.

This clone was counted once. The chain carries TRBV29-1 and TRBJ2-7, with D possibly matching TRBD1 (6 bases). This CDR3 has 13 amino acids. Per the germline V gene, CDR1 is SQVTM and CDR2 is ANQGSEA. Deletions cut 3 bases from V and 6 bases from J, with 15 bases between. The CDR3: CSVEGHRDGEQYF. The CDR3 region has the DNA TGCAGCGTTGAGGGTCACAGGGACGGCGAGCAGTACTTC.

CDR3 DNA sequence: TGTGCCAGTAGTATAAGAGACTACGAGCAGTACTTC. It specifies CASSIRDYEQYF. J is TRBJ2-7 and V is TRBV19, with unresolved D. Germline V lookup: CDR1 LNHDA, CDR2 SQIVND (reference sequence). The CDR3 has 12 residues. V lost 2 bases to trimming and J lost 3 bases, with 5 bases between them.

The CDR3 region has the DNA TGTGCCACCAGTGGTCGGGACAGGGGAGACAATGGCTACACCTTC. It is translated as CATSGRDRGDNGYTF. The chain couples TRBV24-1 to TRBJ1-2; 10 bases line up with TRBD1. V lost 5 bases and J lost 6; bases outside the gene matches: 8. This CDR3 is 15 amino acids long. Germline V CDR1 and CDR2: KGHDR, SFDVKD.

The rearrangement uses TRBV6-7 and TRBJ2-7, with 10 bases aligning to TRBD2. TRBV6-7 falls under the ORF class, with uncertain function. V shed 2 bases, J shed 4 bases, and the junction held 11 bases outside the gene matches. The CDR3 totals 17 residues. The CDR3: CASSYHGMVAGGYEQYF. The DNA for the CDR3 is TGTGCCAGCAGTTACCACGGGATGGTAGCGGGGGGTTACGAGCAGTACTTC.

This clone was counted a single time. V is TRBV6-5 and J is TRBJ2-1; possibly TRBD1 for D (5 bases). Germline CDR1 reads MNHEY; CDR2 reads SVGAGI. The CDR3 covers 15 residues. V was shortened by 6 bases and J by 7 bases, with 19 bases between the two germline ends. The CDR3 protein is CASRPSGLGRNEQFF. The DNA of the CDR3 is TGTGCCAGCAGGCCATCAGGGCTTGGTAGAAATGAGCAGTTCTTC.

There are a few counts of this clone. The chain combines TRBV6-5 with TRBJ1-1; no definite D call. The CDR3 is 13 amino acids. Germline CDR1 is MNHEY and CDR2 is SVGAGI. Trimming left V 10 bases short and J 1 base short, with 13 bases between. The CDR3 DNA sequence: TGTGCCACCAAGGACTGGTCGAACACTGAAGCTTTCTTT. Translated: CATKDWSNTEAFF.

This chain uses TRBV19 with TRBJ2-7; 9 positions match TRBD1. The CDR3 extends over 14 amino acids. Germline V gene lookup returns CDR1 LNHDA and CDR2 SQIVND (reference sequence). Germline trimming cut 3 bases from V and 2 bases from J; bases unmatched to any gene: 2. The CDR3 region is CASSIDRGAYEQYF. The CDR3 DNA follows: TGTGCCAGTAGTATTGACAGGGGGGCCTACGAGCAGTACTTC.

This clone occurred once. V and J are TRBV29-1 and TRBJ2-2; D is perhaps TRBD1 (6 bases). This CDR3 region has 14 residues. Germline V gene data show CDR1 as SQVTM and CDR2 as ANQGSEA. V lost 3 bases to trimming and J lost 1 base, with 9 bases between them. CDR3 DNA: TGCAGCGTTGATAAACAGGGGAACACCGGGGAGCTGTTTTTT. Amino acids: CSVDKQGNTGELFF.

V is TRBV5-6 and J is TRBJ2-7, with D perhaps matching TRBD2 (6 bases). The CDR3 is 14 residues long. Trimming shortened V by 2 bases and J by 3 bases, and 12 bases separated the two germline ends. CDR1 is SGHDT and CDR2 is YYEEEE in the germline V gene. CDR3 loop: CASSLGGLLYEQYF. As DNA, the CDR3 is TGTGCCAGCAGCTTAGGAGGGTTACTCTACGAGCAGTACTTC.

The rearrangement joins TRBV11-2 to TRBJ2-7, with TRBD1 identical over 8 bases. Per germline, CDR1 SGHAT and CDR2 FQNNGV. The J segment lost 0 bases and the V segment lost 8 bases, leaving 6 bases of the junction unmatched. There are 14 residues in the CDR3. In DNA form, the CDR3 reads TGTGCCAGCCGGGGGACAGGCCACTCCTACGAGCAGTACTTC. Its translation is CASRGTGHSYEQYF. Full variable domain (outside the CDR3, taken from reference TRBV11-2 and TRBJ2-7): EAGVAQSPRYKIIEKRQSVAFWCNPISGHATLYWYQQILGQGPKLLIQFQNNGVVDDSQLPKDRFSAERLKGVDSTLKIQPAKLEDSAVYLCASRGTGHSYEQYFGPGTRLTVT.